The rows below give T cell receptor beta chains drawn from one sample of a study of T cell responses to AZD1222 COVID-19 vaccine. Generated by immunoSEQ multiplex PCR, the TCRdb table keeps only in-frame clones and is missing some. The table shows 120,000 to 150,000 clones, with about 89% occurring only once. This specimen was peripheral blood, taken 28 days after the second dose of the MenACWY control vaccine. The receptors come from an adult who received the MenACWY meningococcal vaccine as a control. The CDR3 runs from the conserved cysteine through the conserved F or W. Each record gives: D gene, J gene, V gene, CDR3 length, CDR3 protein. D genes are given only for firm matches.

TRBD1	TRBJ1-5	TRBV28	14	CASRPGGSNQPQHF
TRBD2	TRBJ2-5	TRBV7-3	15	CASSSSGGRRETQYF
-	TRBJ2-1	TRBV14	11	CASSQRGEQFF
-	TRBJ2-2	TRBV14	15	CASSQVVSNTGELFF
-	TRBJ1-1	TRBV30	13	CAWSRGLNTEAFF
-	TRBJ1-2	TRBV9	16	CASSVESAGGPYGYTF
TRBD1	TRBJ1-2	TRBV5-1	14	CASSLGDSNYGYTF
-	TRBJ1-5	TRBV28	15	CASSPAGTSNQPQHF
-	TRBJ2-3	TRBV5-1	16	CASSLATSTDTDTQYF
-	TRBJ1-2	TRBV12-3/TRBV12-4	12	CASTSWGGGYTF
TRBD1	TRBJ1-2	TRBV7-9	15	CASSLGTGGNYGYTF
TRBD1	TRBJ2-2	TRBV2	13	CASKGAFAGELFF
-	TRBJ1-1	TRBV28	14	CASSSGQLNTEAFF
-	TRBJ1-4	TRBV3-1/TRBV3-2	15	CASSPPGLTDEKLFF
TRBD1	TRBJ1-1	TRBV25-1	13	CASSGQGGAEAFF
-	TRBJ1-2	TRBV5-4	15	CASSLDLGDVDGYTF
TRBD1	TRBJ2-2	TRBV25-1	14	CASAGTGGTGELFF
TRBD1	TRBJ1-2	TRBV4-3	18	CASSQDPGTGARVGGYTF
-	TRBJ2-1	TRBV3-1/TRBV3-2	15	CASSQDPGGAYEQFF
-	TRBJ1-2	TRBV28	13	CASSLDFEYGYTF
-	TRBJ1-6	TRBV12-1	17	CASSLGRDRGQYSPLHF
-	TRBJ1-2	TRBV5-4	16	CASSLGGVRKEYGYTF
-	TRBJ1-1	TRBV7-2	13	CASSLEGQTEAFF
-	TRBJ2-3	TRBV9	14	CASSLDGLKDTQYF
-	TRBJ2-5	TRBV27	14	CASSLTPGRSTQYF
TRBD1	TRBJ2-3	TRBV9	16	CASSPRDRGGTDTQYF
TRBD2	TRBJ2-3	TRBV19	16	CASSLLAGARTDTQYF
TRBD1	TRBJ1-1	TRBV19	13	CASRRTGARGAFF
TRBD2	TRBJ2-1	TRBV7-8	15	CASSLLAGAYNEQFF
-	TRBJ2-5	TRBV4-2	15	CASSQGEGVGETQYF
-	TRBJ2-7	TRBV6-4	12	CASSDPGDEQYF
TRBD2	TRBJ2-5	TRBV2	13	CASKGLASETQYF
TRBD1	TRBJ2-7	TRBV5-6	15	CASSSKQGSIYEQYF
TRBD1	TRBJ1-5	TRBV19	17	CASNLGQGQVGNQPQHF
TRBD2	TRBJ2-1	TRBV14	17	CASSQGKRGPTYNEQFF
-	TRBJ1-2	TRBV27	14	CASSLLPANYGYTF
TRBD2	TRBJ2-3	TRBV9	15	CASSASGGGTDTQYF
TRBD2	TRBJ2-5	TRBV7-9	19	CASSPGLAGGILGVETQYF
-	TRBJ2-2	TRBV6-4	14	CASSVSGDTGELFF
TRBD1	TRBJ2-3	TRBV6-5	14	CASGPGQGGRTQYF
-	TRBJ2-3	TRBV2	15	CASSETKTFTDTQYF
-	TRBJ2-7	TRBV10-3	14	CAISESGAPYEQYF
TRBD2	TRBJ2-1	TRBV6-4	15	CASSDQAGGPYEQFF
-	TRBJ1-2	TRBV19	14	CASSIGGLNYGYTF
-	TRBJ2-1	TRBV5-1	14	CASSLRLGPNEQFF
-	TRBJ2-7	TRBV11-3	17	CASSLNSIRHGSYEQYF
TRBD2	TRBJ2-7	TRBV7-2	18	CASSLGGTSGSGSYEQYF
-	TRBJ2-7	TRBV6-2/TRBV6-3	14	CASSYSFSSYEQYF
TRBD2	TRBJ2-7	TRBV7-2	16	CASSLVLASGSYEQYF
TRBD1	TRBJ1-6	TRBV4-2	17	CASSQDSDRANNSPLHF
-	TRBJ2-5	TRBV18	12	CASSLYQETQYF
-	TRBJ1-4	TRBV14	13	CASSQGLGEKLFF
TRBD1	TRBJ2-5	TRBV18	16	CASSPPGDRVAETQYF
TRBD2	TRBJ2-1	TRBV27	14	CASRQSGRANEQFF
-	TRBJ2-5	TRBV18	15	CASSPRRSSQETQYF
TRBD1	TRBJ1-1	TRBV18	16	CASSTKQGASNTEAFF